One T cell receptor beta chain is described in this entry. The assay was immunoSEQ multiplex PCR, and TCRdb's table has in-frame clones only and misses some. This sample has 45,000 to 70,000 clones, with under 95% found just once. The data originate from a study of control samples from healthy donors and cancer patients. Input material: PBMCs. The source of this sequence is a man younger than 40 with colorectal cancer.

The CDR3 is CASSQLGGTWLEAFF. The CDR3 DNA is TGTGCCAGCAGCCAGCTGGGGGGGACATGGCTTGAAGCTTTCTTT. The rearrangement joins TRBV14 to TRBJ1-1; TRBD1 might be the D (6 bases). Germline CDR1 SGHDN, CDR2 FVKESK. The V end lost 3 bases, the J end lost 7 bases, and 18 bases lay between the germline ends. The CDR3 totals 15 residues.